This T cell receptor beta chain was identified in a study of CD8 T cells in ankylosing spondylitis. Study-wide findings and caveats: It appeared that ankylosing spondylitis blood was characterized by a TCR beta motif of seven or eight highly homologous variants. Before this, some motif variants had been reported in reactive arthritis synovial fluid and blood.

The CDR3 has 14 amino acids. CDR1 and CDR2 from the germline V gene are SEHNR and FQNEAQ (reference sequence). V lost 11 bases and J lost 0, with 15 bases in between. TCRdb called the 5' RACE reads again in MiXCR, with one record for every CDR3 protein. The sample yields more than 100,000 distinct CDR3 sequences, under 20% seen once. With respect to this clonotype: As yet, its antigen is unknown.

J is TRBJ2-3 and V is TRBV7-9; D is undetermined. The receptor's source is a male donor with ankylosing spondylitis. The sample taken for sequencing was blood, either unsorted or a sorted T cell fraction (not recorded which). The CDR3 DNA is TGTGCCGGAACCGAGGCCCAGAGCACAGATACGCAGTATTTT. Translating gives CAGTEAQSTDTQYF.